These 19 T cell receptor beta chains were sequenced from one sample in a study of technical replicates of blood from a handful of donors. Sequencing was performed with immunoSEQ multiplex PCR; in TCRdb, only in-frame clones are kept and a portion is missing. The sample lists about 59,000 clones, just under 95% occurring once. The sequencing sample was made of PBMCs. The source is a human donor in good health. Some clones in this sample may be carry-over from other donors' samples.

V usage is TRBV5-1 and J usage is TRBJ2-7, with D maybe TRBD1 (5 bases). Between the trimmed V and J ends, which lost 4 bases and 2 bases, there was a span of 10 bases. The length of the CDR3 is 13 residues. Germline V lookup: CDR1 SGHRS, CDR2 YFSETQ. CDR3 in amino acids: CASSTGHTYEQYF. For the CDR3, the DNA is TGCGCCAGCAGCACCGGACACACCTACGAGCAGTACTTC.

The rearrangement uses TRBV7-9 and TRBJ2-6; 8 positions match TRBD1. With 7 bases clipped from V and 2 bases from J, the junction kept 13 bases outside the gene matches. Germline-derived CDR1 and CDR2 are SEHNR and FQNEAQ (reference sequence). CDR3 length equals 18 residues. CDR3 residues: CASIEGQALLTGANVLTF. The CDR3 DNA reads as TGTGCCAGCATCGAGGGACAGGCCCTCTTAACTGGGGCCAACGTCCTGACTTTC. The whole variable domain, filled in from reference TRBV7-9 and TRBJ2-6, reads DTGVSQNPRHKITKRGQNVTFRCDPISEHNRLYWYRQTLGQGPEFLTYFQNEAQLEKSRLLSDRFSAERPKGSFSTLEIQRTEQGDSAMYLCASIEGQALLTGANVLTFGAGSRLTVL.

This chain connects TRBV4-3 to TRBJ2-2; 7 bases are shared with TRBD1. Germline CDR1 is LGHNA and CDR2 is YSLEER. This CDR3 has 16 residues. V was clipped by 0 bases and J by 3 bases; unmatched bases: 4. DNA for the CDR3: TGCGCCAGCAGCCAAGATTTCGGGACAGACACCGGGGAGCTGTTTTTT. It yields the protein CASSQDFGTDTGELFF.

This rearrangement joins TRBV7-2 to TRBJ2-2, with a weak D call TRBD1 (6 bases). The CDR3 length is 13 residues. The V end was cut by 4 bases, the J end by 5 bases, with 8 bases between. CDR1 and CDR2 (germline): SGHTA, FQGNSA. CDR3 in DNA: TGTGCCAGCAGCTCCACAGGGACCGGGGAGCTGTTTTTT. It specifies CASSSTGTGELFF.

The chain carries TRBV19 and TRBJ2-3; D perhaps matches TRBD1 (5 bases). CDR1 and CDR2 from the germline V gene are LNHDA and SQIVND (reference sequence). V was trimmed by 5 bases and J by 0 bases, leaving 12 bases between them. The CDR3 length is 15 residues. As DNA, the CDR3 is TGTGCCAGTAGTTCACAGGTTACTAGCACAGATACGCAGTATTTT. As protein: CASSSQVTSTDTQYF.

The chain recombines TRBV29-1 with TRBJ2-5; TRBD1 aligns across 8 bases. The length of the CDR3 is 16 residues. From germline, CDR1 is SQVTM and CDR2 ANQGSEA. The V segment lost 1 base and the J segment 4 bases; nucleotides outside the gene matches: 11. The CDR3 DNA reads TGCAGCGTTGAAGCCGGGACAGGTAGTCAGGGAGAGACCCAGTACTTC. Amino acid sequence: CSVEAGTGSQGETQYF.

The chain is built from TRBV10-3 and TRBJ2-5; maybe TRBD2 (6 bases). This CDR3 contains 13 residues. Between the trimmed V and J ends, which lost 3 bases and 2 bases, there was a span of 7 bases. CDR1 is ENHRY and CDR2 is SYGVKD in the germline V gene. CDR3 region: CAISDGRQETQYF. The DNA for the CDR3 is TGTGCCATCAGTGATGGGAGGCAAGAGACCCAGTACTTC.

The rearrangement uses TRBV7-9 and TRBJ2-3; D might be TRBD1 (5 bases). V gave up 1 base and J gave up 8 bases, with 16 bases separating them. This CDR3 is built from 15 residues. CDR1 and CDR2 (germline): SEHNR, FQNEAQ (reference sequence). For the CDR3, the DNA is TGTGCCAGCAGCTTAGTTGGGGCTCCGTGGGGTACGCAGTATTTT. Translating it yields CASSLVGAPWGTQYF.

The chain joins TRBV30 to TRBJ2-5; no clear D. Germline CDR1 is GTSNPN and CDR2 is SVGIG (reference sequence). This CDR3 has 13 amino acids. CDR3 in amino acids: CASTGAAQETQYF. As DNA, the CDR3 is TGTGCATCAACTGGAGCAGCCCAAGAGACCCAGTACTTC.

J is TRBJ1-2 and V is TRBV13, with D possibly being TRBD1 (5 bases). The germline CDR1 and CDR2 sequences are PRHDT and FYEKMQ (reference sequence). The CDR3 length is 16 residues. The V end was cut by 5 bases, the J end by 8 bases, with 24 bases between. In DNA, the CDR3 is TGTGCCAGCAGCACCCGTGAGGCCGGCAGGGTAAGAGGCTACACCTTC. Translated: CASSTREAGRVRGYTF.

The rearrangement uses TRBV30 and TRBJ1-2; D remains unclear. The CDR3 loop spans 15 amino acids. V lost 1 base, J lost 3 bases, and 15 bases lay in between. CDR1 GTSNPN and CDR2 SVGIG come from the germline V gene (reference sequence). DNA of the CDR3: TGTGCCTGGAGTGGCCTGGGCGACCTTTACTATGGCTACACCTTC. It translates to CAWSGLGDLYYGYTF.

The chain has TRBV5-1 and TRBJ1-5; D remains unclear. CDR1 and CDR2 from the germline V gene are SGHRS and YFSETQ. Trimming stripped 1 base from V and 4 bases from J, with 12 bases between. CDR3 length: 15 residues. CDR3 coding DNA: TGCGCCAGCAGCTTGAGCGGAGGGAGGAATCAGCCCCAGCATTTT. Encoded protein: CASSLSGGRNQPQHF. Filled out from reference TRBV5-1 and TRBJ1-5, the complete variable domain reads KAGVTQTPRYLIKTRGQQVTLSCSPISGHRSVSWYQQTPGQGLQFLFEYFSETQRNKGNFPGRFSGRQFSNSRSEMNVSTLELGDSALYLCASSLSGGRNQPQHFGDGTRLSIL.

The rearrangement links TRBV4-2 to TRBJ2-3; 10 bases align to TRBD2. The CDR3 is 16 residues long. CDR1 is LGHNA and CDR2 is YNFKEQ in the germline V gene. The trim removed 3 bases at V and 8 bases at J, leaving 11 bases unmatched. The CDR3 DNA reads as TGTGCCAGCAGCCATCGGCTAGGGACTAGCGTTGGTACGCAGTATTTT. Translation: CASSHRLGTSVGTQYF.

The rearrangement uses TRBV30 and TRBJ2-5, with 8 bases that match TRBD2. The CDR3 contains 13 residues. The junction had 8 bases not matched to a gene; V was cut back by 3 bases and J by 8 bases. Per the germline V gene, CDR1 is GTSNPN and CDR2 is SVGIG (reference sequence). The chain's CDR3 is CAWRLSGSRTQYF. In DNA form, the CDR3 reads TGTGCCTGGAGGCTAAGCGGGAGCAGAACCCAGTACTTC.

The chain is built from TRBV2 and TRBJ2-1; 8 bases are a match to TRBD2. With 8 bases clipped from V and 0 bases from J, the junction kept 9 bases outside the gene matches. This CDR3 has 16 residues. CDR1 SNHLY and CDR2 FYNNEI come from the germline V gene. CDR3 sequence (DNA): TGTGCCAGCGAAATTCCGGGGGGGAGCTCCTACAATGAGCAGTTCTTC. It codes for CASEIPGGSSYNEQFF.

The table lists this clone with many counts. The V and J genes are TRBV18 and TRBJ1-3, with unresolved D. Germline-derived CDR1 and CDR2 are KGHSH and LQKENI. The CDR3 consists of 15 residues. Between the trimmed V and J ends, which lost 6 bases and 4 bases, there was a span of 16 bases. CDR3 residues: CASSPKKSGGNTIYF. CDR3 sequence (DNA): TGTGCCAGCTCGCCCAAGAAATCGGGAGGAAACACCATATATTTT.

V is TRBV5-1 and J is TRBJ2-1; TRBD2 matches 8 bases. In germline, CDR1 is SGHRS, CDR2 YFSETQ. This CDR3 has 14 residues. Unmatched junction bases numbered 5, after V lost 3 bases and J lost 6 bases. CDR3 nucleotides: TGCGCCAGCAGCTCGACTAGCGCCTCCAATGAGCAGTTCTTC. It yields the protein CASSSTSASNEQFF.

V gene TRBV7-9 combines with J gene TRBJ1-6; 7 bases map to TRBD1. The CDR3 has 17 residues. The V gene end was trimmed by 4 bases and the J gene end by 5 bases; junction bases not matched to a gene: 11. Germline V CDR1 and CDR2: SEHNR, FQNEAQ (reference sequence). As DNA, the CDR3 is TGTGCCAGCAGCTCCCACGCAGGACAGGTGGATAATTCACCCCTCCACTTT. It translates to CASSSHAGQVDNSPLHF.

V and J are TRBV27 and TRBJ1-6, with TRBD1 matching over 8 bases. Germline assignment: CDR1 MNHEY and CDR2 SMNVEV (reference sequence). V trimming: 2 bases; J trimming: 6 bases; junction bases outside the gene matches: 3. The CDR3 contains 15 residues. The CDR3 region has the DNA TGTGCCAGCAGTTTACCCGGACAGGGTAATTCACCCCTCCACTTT. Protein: CASSLPGQGNSPLHF.